The sequence of this TCR beta chain was determined in a study of blood T cell repertoires in COVID-19. On the study more broadly: Specimens from acute and convalescent COVID-19 originated in the United States, Italy and Spain.

Germline V lookup: CDR1 SGDLS, CDR2 YYNGEE. J gave up 2 bases and V 0 bases, and 2 bases lay outside the gene matches. The CDR3 consists of 14 residues. As originally analysed: By means of reference gene primer amplification, nucleated cell counts were estimated. Assay used: immunoSEQ multiplex PCR; TCRdb lists only in-frame clones, some missing. V, J and clone size are those of that table, while D and trimming were read from the DNA. Found here are roughly 150,000 clones, around four fifths of them singletons; the top ten hold 2.5% to 3.5%. The source of this sequence is a man between 65 and 85 years old with acute or convalescent COVID-19. The sequenced sample consisted of peripheral blood. The V gene is TRBV9, the J gene TRBJ2-7; 7 bases fit TRBD2. CDR3 DNA: TGTGCCAGCAGCGTAGAAGCGGGAACCTACGAGCAGTACTTC. Translated, it gives CASSVEAGTYEQYF.